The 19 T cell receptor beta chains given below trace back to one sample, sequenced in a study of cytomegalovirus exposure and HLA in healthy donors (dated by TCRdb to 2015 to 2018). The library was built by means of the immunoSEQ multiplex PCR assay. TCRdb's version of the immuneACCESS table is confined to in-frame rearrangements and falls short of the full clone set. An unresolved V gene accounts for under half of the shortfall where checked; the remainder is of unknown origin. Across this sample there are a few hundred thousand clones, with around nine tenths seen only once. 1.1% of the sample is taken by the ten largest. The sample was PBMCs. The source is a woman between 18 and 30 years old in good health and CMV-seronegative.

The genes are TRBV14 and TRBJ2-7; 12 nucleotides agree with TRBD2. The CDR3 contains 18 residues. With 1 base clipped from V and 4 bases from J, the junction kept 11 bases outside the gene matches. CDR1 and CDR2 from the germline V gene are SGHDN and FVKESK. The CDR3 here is CASSQGGLAGSFPYEQYF. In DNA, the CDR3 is TGTGCCAGCAGCCAAGGCGGACTAGCGGGATCCTTCCCTTACGAGCAGTACTTC.

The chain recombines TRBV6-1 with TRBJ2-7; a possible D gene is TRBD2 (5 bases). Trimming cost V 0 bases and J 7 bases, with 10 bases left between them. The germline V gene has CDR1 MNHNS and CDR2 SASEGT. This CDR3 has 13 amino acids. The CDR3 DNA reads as TGTGCCAGCAGTGAAGCGGCCAGGAGGGAGCAGTACTTC. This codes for CASSEAARREQYF.

The CDR3 coding sequence is TGTGCCAGCACCCCCCCTAGCGGGGGGTCCTACGAGCAGTACTTC. Translation: CASTPPSGGSYEQYF. The V call is TRBV6-5, the J call TRBJ2-7; 11 positions match TRBD2. Unmatched junction bases numbered 6, after V lost 7 bases and J lost 1 base. This CDR3 spans 15 amino acids. CDR1 MNHEY and CDR2 SVGAGI come from the germline V gene.

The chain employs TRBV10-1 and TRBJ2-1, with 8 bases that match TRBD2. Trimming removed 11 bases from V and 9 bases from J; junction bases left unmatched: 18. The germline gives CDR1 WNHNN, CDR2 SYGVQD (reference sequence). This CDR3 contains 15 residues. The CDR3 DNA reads TGCGCCGCCGAATTGGCGGGAGGAATATGGGGTGAGCAGTTCTTC. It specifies CAAELAGGIWGEQFF.

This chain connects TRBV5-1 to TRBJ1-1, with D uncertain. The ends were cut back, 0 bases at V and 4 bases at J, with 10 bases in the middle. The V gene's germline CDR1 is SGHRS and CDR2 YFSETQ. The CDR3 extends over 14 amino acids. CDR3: CASSLDRISTEAFF. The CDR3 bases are TGCGCCAGCAGCTTGGACAGAATCTCCACTGAAGCTTTCTTT.

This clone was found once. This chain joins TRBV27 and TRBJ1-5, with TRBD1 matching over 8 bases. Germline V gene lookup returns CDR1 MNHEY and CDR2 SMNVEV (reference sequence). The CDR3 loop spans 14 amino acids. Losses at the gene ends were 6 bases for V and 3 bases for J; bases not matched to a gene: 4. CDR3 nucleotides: TGTGCCAGCAGACCGGGACAGGTCAATCAGCCCCAGCATTTT. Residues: CASRPGQVNQPQHF.

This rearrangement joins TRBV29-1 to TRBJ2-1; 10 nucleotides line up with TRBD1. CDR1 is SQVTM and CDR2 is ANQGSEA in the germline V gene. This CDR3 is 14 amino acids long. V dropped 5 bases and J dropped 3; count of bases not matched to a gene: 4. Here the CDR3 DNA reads TGCAGCGTTAAGAGGACAGGGGGCTACAATGAGCAGTTCTTC. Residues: CSVKRTGGYNEQFF.

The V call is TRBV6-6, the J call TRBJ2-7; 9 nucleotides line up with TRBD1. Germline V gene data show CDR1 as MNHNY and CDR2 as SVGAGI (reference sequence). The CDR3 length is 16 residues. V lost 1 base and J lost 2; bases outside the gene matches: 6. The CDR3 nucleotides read TGTGCCAGCAGTTACTTCCGGGACAGGGTACCCTACGAGCAGTACTTC. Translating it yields CASSYFRDRVPYEQYF.

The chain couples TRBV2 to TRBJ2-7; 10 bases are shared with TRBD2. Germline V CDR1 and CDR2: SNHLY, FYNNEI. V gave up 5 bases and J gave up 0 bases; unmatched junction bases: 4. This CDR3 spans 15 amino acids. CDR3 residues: CASSSSSGSSYEQYF. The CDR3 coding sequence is TGTGCCAGCAGTTCATCTAGCGGGAGCTCCTACGAGCAGTACTTC. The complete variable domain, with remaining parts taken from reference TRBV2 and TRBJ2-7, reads EPEVTQTPSHQVTQMGQEVILRCVPISNHLYFYWYRQILGQKVEFLVSFYNNEISEKSEIFDDQFSVERPDGSNFTLKIRSTKLEDSAMYFCASSSSSGSSYEQYFGPGTRLTVT.

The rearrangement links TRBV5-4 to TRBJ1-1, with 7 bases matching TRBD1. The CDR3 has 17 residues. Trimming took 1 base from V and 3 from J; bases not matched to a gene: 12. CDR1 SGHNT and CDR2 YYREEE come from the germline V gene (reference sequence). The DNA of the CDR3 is TGTGCCAGCAGCTTGACAGTAAGGGGGCCGTCGGACACTGAAGCTTTCTTT. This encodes CASSLTVRGPSDTEAFF.

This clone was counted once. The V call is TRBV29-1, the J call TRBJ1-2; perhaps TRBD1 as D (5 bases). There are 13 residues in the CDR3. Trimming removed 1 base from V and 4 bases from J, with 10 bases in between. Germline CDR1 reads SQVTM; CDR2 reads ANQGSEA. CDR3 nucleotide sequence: TGCAGCGTTGAAGGGCCAGGGATCTATGGCTACACCTTC. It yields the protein CSVEGPGIYGYTF. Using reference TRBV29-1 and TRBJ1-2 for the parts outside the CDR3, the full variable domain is SAVISQKPSRDICQRGTSLTIQCQVDSQVTMMFWYRQQPGQSLTLIATANQGSEATYESGFVIDKFPISRPNLTFSTLTVSNMSPEDSSIYLCSVEGPGIYGYTFGSGTRLTVV.

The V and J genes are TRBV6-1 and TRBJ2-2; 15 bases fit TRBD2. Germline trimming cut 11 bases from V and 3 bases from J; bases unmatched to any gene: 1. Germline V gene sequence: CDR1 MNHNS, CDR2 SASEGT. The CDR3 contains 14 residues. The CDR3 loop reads CAGLAGGDTGELFF. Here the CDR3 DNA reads TGTGCCGGACTAGCGGGAGGGGACACCGGGGAGCTGTTTTTT.

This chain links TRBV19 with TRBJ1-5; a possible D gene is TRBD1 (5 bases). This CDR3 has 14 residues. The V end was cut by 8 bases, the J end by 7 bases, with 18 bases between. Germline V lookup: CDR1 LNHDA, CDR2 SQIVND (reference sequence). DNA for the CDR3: TGTGCCAGTGTCCCCTGGGGCAGGAACCAGCCCCAGCATTTT. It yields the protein CASVPWGRNQPQHF.

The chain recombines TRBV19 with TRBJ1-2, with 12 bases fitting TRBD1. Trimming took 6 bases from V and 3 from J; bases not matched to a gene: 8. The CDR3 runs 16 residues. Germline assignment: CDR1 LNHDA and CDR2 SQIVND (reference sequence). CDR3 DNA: TGTGCCAGTAGGGGACAGGGGGCAGTGATAGACTATGGCTACACCTTC. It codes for CASRGQGAVIDYGYTF.

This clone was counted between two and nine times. CDR3 residues: CASSTGGGTDTQYF. CDR3 coding DNA: TGCGCCAGCAGTACCGGTGGTGGCACAGATACGCAGTATTTT. The chain recombines TRBV5-1 with TRBJ2-3; D call uncertain. Germline V gene lookup returns CDR1 SGHRS and CDR2 YFSETQ. V dropped 5 bases and J dropped 1 base, with 11 bases sitting between them. This CDR3 region has 14 residues.

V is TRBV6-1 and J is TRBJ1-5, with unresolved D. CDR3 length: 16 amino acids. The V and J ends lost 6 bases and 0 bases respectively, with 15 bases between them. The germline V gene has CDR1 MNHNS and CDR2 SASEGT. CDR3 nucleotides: TGTGCCAGCAGGGAACTACAAGGAGATAGCAATCAGCCCCAGCATTTT. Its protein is CASRELQGDSNQPQHF.

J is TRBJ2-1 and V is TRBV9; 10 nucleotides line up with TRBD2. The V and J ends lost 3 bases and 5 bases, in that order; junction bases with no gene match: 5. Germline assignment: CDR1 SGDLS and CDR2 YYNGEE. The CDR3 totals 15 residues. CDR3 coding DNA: TGTGCCAGCAGCGAGGGACTAGCGAAAAACAATGAGCAGTTCTTC. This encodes CASSEGLAKNNEQFF.

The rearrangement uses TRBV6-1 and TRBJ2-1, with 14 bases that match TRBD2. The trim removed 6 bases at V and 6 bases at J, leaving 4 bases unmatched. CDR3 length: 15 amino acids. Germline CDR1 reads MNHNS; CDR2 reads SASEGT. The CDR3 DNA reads TGTGCCAGCAGGGGGGGGACTAGCGGGAGCAATGAGCAGTTCTTC. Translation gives CASRGGTSGSNEQFF.

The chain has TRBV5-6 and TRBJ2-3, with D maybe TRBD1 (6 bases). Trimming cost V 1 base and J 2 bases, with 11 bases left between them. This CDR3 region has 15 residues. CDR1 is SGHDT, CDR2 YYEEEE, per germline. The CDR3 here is CASSLSQGLTDTQYF. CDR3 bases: TGTGCCAGCAGCTTGTCACAGGGCCTCACAGATACGCAGTATTTT. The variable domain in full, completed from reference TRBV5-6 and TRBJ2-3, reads DAGVTQSPTHLIKTRGQQVTLRCSPKSGHDTVSWYQQALGQGPQFIFQYYEEEERQRGNFPDRFSGHQFPNYSSELNVNALLLGDSALYLCASSLSQGLTDTQYFGPGTRLTVL.